This T cell receptor beta chain originates from a study of shared clonotypes between healthy human individuals. Findings of the study overall: The four-donor shared clonotypes exceeded non-shared clonotypes in generation probability, with non-shared ones scoring lower.

This CDR3 region has 14 residues. Germline V gene data show CDR1 as SEHNR and CDR2 as FQNEAQ (reference sequence). Trimming took off 7 bases at V and 4 bases at J, with 17 bases between the two ends. In the case of this clone: Its antigen is still unknown.

At a deep level, the assay was run. TCRdb's copy holds only in-frame clones and misses some; the assay was immunoSEQ multiplex PCR. Of millions of clones in the sample, more than 85% were seen once. Sequencing was performed on naive CD4+ T cells from PBMCs. Subset specified: CD45RA+ positively selected. The chain joins TRBV7-9 to TRBJ2-7; D is uncertain. This sequence originates from a man between 18 and 35 years old in good health. Some clones in this sample may be carry-over from other donors' samples. The CDR3 reads CASTPAASTYEQYF. DNA for the CDR3: TGTGCCAGCACCCCGGCGGCCAGCACTTACGAGCAGTACTTC. The full variable domain, its missing parts supplied by reference TRBV7-9 and TRBJ2-7, is DTGVSQNPRHKITKRGQNVTFRCDPISEHNRLYWYRQTLGQGPEFLTYFQNEAQLEKSRLLSDRFSAERPKGSFSTLEIQRTEQGDSAMYLCASTPAASTYEQYFGPGTRLTVT.